Shown below are 9 T cell receptor beta chains from a single sample sequenced in a study of CD8 T cells in Susac syndrome. Roughly 0.5 to 1 ug RNA was reverse transcribed with random hexamers. TCRdb recomputed calls from the immunoSEQ multiplex PCR reads with MiXCR, one row per CDR3 protein. The data contain over 120,000 distinct CDR3 sequences, just under 95% of them singletons. The source material was CD4+ T cells from PBMCs. These receptors came from a human donor with Susac syndrome.

The J gene is TRBJ2-6, the V gene TRBV3-1, with no clear D. Between the trimmed V and J ends, which lost 8 bases and 2 bases, there was a span of 7 bases. The CDR3 is 13 amino acids. Germline CDR1 is LGHDT and CDR2 is YNNKEL (reference sequence). The CDR3 DNA is TGTGCCAGCGGTCACACTGGGGCCAACGTCCTGACTTTC. It codes for CASGHTGANVLTF.

This rearrangement joins TRBV29-1 to TRBJ1-2; 7 nucleotides align to TRBD1. Germline CDR1 is SQVTM and CDR2 is ANQGSEA. The J segment lost 0 bases and the V segment lost 6 bases, leaving 13 bases of the junction unmatched. The CDR3 runs to 16 residues. The CDR3 here is CSVQRPGTAPNYGYTF. The DNA for the CDR3 is TGCAGCGTCCAACGGCCGGGGACAGCCCCTAACTATGGCTACACCTTC.

V is TRBV4-3 and J is TRBJ1-5; D unresolved. The CDR3 has 15 residues. Per germline, CDR1 LGHNA and CDR2 YSLEER. Trimming took off 0 bases at V and 6 bases at J, with 12 bases between the two ends. CDR3 sequence: CASSQDFGVSQPQHF. The CDR3 DNA reads as TGCGCCAGCAGCCAAGATTTCGGAGTTAGTCAGCCCCAGCATTTT.

A few counts support this clonotype. V usage is TRBV3-1 and J usage is TRBJ1-5; D perhaps matches TRBD1 (5 bases). Germline CDR1 and CDR2: LGHDT and YNNKEL (reference sequence). V gave up 3 bases and J gave up 6 bases, with 9 bases separating them. There are 13 residues in the CDR3. As DNA, the CDR3 is TGTGCCAGCAGCCAGGGGCTTGGTCAGCCCCAGCATTTT. Its translation is CASSQGLGQPQHF.

The J gene is TRBJ1-2, the V gene TRBV3-1, with 7 bases identical to TRBD1. Trimming cost V 3 bases and J 7 bases; bases outside gene matches: 8. There are 14 residues in the CDR3. Germline V gene data show CDR1 as LGHDT and CDR2 as YNNKEL (reference sequence). In nucleotides, the CDR3 is TGTGCCAGCAGCCACGACGGGACAGTGAGTGGCTACACCTTC. This sequence encodes CASSHDGTVSGYTF.

This chain connects TRBV25-1 to TRBJ2-1; tentative D call: TRBD1 (6 bases). Germline lookup yields CDR1 MGHDK and CDR2 SYGVNS. Trimming removed 4 bases from V and 4 bases from J, with 11 bases in between. The CDR3 is 14 amino acids. CDR3 bases: TGTGCCAGCAGTGCGGACCAGGGGTACAATGAGCAGTTCTTC. Translating it yields CASSADQGYNEQFF.

CDR3 region: CASSQELAGGERFF. The CDR3 nucleotides read TGCGCCAGCAGCCAAGAGCTAGCGGGAGGGGAACGGTTCTTC. This chain connects TRBV4-3 to TRBJ2-1, with 12 bases aligning to TRBD2. From germline, CDR1 is LGHNA and CDR2 YSLEER. CDR3 length: 14 amino acids. The ends lost 0 bases at V and 15 bases at J; junction bases unmatched: 6.

This sequence joins TRBV7-2 and TRBJ2-2, with D maybe TRBD2 (5 bases). This CDR3 has 16 residues. Germline V gives CDR1 SGHTA, CDR2 FQGNSA. The V end was cut by 3 bases, the J end by 5 bases, with 16 bases between. The CDR3 spells CASSLVATGRTGELFF. For the CDR3, the DNA is TGTGCCAGCAGCTTGGTGGCAACGGGAAGAACCGGGGAGCTGTTTTTT.

For the CDR3, the DNA is TGCAGTGCTAGACCAGCGAGGGAGACCCAGTACTTC. The encoded protein is CSARPARETQYF. The chain has TRBV20-1 and TRBJ2-5; D gene unclear. Looked up from germline, CDR1 is DFQATT and CDR2 is SNEGSKA (reference sequence). Deletions cut 2 bases from V and 5 bases from J, with 9 bases between. The CDR3 is made up of 12 amino acids.